This entry is about one T cell receptor (beta chain). Antigen specificity is unknown. The record originates from a study of long-term antiretroviral therapy in people with HIV. Notes on the study in general: When set beside controls, HIV repertoires had CDR3 length ranges that were narrower. All blood samples came from the years 2004 to 2017, possibly under older ART regimens.

Germline-derived CDR1 and CDR2 are SEHNR and FQNEAQ (reference sequence). The V and J ends lost 1 base and 5 bases respectively, with 17 bases between them. The CDR3 loop spans 16 amino acids. At survey level, the immunoSEQ assay was run in its v3.0 version. Measured with immunoSEQ multiplex PCR; TCRdb has only the in-frame clones, and not every one. The repertoire holds more than 35,000 clones, 70% to 90% seen once, with about 10% in the top ten. This rearrangement joins TRBV7-9 to TRBJ2-5; TRBD2 is a possible D gene (5 bases). This clonotype was obtained from a man aged 18 to 30 with HIV. This sample comprised unsorted PBMCs, obtained 2.2 years after starting antiretroviral therapy. The CDR3 DNA reads TGTGCCAGCAGCTTAGGTCGGGGAGTCGAATTGGAGACCCAGTACTTC. Encoded protein: CASSLGRGVELETQYF.